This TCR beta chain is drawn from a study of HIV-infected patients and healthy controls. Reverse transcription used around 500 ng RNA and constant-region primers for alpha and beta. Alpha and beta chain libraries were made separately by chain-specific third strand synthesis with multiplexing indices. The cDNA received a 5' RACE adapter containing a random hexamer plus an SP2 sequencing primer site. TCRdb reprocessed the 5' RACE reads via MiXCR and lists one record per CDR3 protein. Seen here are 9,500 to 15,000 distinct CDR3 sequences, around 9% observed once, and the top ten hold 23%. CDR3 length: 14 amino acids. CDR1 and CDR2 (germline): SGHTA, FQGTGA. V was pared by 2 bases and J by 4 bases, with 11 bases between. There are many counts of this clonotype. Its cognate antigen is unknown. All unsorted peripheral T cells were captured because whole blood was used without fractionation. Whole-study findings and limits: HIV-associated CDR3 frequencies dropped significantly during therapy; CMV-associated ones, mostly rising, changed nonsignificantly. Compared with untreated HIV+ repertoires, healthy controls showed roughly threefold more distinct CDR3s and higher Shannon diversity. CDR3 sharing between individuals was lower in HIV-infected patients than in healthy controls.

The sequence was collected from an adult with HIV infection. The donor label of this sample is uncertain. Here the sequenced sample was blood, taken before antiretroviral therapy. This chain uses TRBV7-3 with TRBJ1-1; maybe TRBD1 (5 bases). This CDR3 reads CASSLQGSSTEAFF. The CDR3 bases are TGTGCCAGCAGCTTACAGGGATCGAGCACTGAAGCTTTCTTT.